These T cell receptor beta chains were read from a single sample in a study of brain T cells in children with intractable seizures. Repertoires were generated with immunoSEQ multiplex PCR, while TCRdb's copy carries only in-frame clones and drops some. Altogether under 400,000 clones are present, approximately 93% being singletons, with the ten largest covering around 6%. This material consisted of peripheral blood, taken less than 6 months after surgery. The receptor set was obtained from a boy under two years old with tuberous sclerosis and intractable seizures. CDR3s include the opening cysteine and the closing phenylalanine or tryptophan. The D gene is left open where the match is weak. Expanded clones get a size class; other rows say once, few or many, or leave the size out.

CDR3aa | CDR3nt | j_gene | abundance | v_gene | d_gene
CASRPNHRGNKTKNTGELFF | TGTGCCAGCAGACCCAACCATAGGGGGAACAAAACCAAAAACACCGGGGAGCTGTTTTTT | TRBJ2-2 | NA | TRBV28 | NA
CASSPPAGANTEAFF | TGTGCCAGCAGCCCCCCCGCGGGGGCGAACACTGAAGCTTTCTTT | TRBJ1-1 | NA | TRBV28 | NA
CATSDSSGVGGKRETQYF | TGTGCCACCAGTGATTCTAGCGGGGTTGGGGGAAAGAGGGAGACCCAGTACTTC | TRBJ2-5 | NA | TRBV24-1 | TRBD2
CASSSEYNEQFF | TGTGCCAGCAGCTCAGAGTACAATGAGCAGTTCTTC | TRBJ2-1 | NA | TRBV5-6 | NA
CASSQRDWYQETQYF | TGTGCCAGCAGCCAACGGGACTGGTACCAAGAGACCCAGTACTTC | TRBJ2-5 | NA | TRBV14 | NA
CASSEGVSYEQYF | TGTGCCAGCAGTGAAGGGGTTTCCTACGAGCAGTACTTC | TRBJ2-7 | NA | TRBV6-1 | NA
CASSLVYGGALQGIKGHF | TGTGCCAGCAGCTTGGTTTATGGGGGGGCCTTACAAGGGATCAAGGGGCATTTT | TRBJ1-5 | NA | TRBV5-4 | NA
CASSPPLAGGPPQHF | TGTGCCAGCTCACCACCTCTGGCAGGAGGCCCGCCCCAGCATTTT | TRBJ1-5 | once | TRBV18 | NA
CASRRRGTAGNTIYF | TGTGCCAGCAGAAGGAGAGGGACGGCTGGAAACACCATATATTTT | TRBJ1-3 | NA | TRBV6-5 | NA
CASSQAPGTETQYF | TGTGCCAGCAGCCAAGCACCCGGGACGGAGACCCAGTACTTC | TRBJ2-5 | NA | TRBV3-1/TRBV3-2 | NA
CASSLRGRAGANVLTF | TGTGCCAGCAGCCTCAGGGGTAGGGCTGGGGCCAACGTCCTGACTTTC | TRBJ2-6 | NA | TRBV7-6 | NA
CASSLGQGAGNTIYF | TGTGCCAGCAGCTTAGGTCAGGGGGCTGGAAACACCATATATTTT | TRBJ1-3 | NA | TRBV13 | TRBD1
CASSPTGGHRGGYTF | TGTGCCAGCAGCCCCACAGGGGGCCATAGAGGAGGCTACACCTTC | TRBJ1-2 | once | TRBV7-3 | TRBD1
CASSEGSTDTQYF | TGTGCCAGCAGTGAGGGGAGCACAGATACGCAGTATTTT | TRBJ2-3 | NA | TRBV25-1 | NA
CASSYGTGGNNEQFF | TGTGCCAGCAGCTACGGGACAGGGGGCAATAATGAGCAGTTCTTC | TRBJ2-1 | NA | TRBV11-2 | TRBD1
CASSFRGADEKLFF | TGTGCCAGCAGCTTCCGGGGGGCGGATGAAAAACTGTTTTTT | TRBJ1-4 | NA | TRBV5-8 | NA
CASRRQGTGNTIYF | TGTGCCAGCAGGCGACAGGGCACTGGAAACACCATATATTTT | TRBJ1-3 | NA | TRBV6-5 | TRBD1
CASSLGGPNTGELFF | TGTGCCAGCAGCTTAGGGGGTCCCAACACCGGGGAGCTGTTTTTT | TRBJ2-2 | NA | TRBV7-6 | NA
CATSYGGEKLFF | TGTGCCACCAGTTACGGGGGTGAAAAACTGTTTTTT | TRBJ1-4 | NA | TRBV15 | NA
CSARGGDEQYF | TGCAGTGCTAGAGGAGGGGACGAGCAGTACTTC | TRBJ2-7 | NA | TRBV20-1 | NA
CASSDGPITGELFF | TGTGCCAGCAGTGACGGGCCAATCACCGGGGAGCTGTTTTTT | TRBJ2-2 | few | TRBV27 | NA
CASSVRLEYEQYF | TGTGCCAGCAGCGTCAGACTGGAATACGAGCAGTACTTC | TRBJ2-7 | NA | TRBV11-3 | NA
CASSFSDSLEETQYF | TGTGCCAGCAGTTTCTCGGACAGTCTAGAGGAGACCCAGTACTTC | TRBJ2-5 | NA | TRBV6-5 | NA
CASSLGIAGNYEQYF | TGCGCCAGCAGCTTAGGGATAGCGGGGAACTACGAGCAGTACTTC | TRBJ2-7 | NA | TRBV5-1 | TRBD2
CASSLSSGASYEQYF | TGTGCCAGCAGCTTATCCAGCGGGGCTTCCTACGAGCAGTACTTC | TRBJ2-7 | NA | TRBV5-4 | TRBD2
CASSPLPPWRGRGETQYF | TGTGCCAGTAGTCCGCTCCCCCCCTGGCGGGGTCGGGGAGAGACCCAGTACTTC | TRBJ2-5 | NA | TRBV19 | NA
CASSQDPATSYGYTF | TGCGCCAGCAGCCAAGATCCAGCCACCTCCTATGGCTACACCTTC | TRBJ1-2 | NA | TRBV4-1 | NA
CASSLDGSSFSNYGYTF | TGCGCCAGCAGCTTGGACGGGAGCTCCTTTTCTAACTATGGCTACACCTTC | TRBJ1-2 | NA | TRBV5-1 | NA
CASSEAGQGALYGYTF | TGTGCCAGCAGTGAAGCCGGACAGGGGGCACTCTATGGCTACACCTTC | TRBJ1-2 | NA | TRBV2 | TRBD1
CAWTSGRMYNEQFF | TGTGCCTGGACTAGCGGGAGGATGTATAATGAGCAGTTCTTC | TRBJ2-1 | once | TRBV30 | TRBD2
CASSQVNRGDNEQFF | TGTGCCAGCAGCCAAGTGAACAGAGGGGACAATGAGCAGTTCTTC | TRBJ2-1 | NA | TRBV3-1/TRBV3-2 | NA
CASSEAGEFQETQYF | TGTGCCAGCAGTGAGGCCGGGGAGTTCCAAGAGACCCAGTACTTC | TRBJ2-5 | NA | TRBV2 | NA
CASLRRLAGNTGELFF | TGTGCCAGTCTTCGAAGACTAGCGGGGAACACCGGGGAGCTGTTTTTT | TRBJ2-2 | NA | TRBV19 | TRBD2
CASSENLFSGNEQYF | TGTGCCAGCAGTGAAAACCTGTTTAGCGGGAACGAGCAGTACTTC | TRBJ2-7 | NA | TRBV25-1 | TRBD2
CASSGGGTTGNTEAFF | TGTGCCAGCAGCGGAGGGGGGACGACAGGGAACACTGAAGCTTTCTTT | TRBJ1-1 | NA | TRBV5-4 | NA
CASSWGDGNQPQHF | TGTGCCAGCAGCTGGGGCGATGGCAATCAGCCCCAGCATTTT | TRBJ1-5 | NA | TRBV7-9 | NA
CASSLVPSEETQYF | TGTGCCAGCAGCTTAGTACCTAGCGAAGAGACCCAGTACTTC | TRBJ2-5 | NA | TRBV7-9 | NA
CASSQVGGRAWTGELFF | TGCGCCAGCAGCCAAGTAGGAGGGAGGGCCTGGACCGGGGAGCTGTTTTTT | TRBJ2-2 | NA | TRBV4-1 | TRBD2
CASSLDPFGEQYF | TGCGCCAGCAGCTTGGATCCATTCGGGGAGCAGTACTTC | TRBJ2-7 | NA | TRBV5-1 | NA
CASRHGTETQYF | TGTGCCAGCAGACACGGGACAGAGACCCAGTACTTC | TRBJ2-5 | NA | TRBV12-3/TRBV12-4 | NA
CASSLRATGTGGGTDTQYF | TGTGCCAGCAGCTTAAGGGCAACCGGGACAGGGGGTGGCACAGATACGCAGTATTTT | TRBJ2-3 | NA | TRBV7-9 | TRBD1
CSHTGGFGYTF | TGCAGCCATACAGGGGGCTTTGGCTACACCTTC | TRBJ1-2 | NA | TRBV20-1 | TRBD1
CASSRLIGGGMDEQFF | TGCGCCAGCAGCCGCCTAATCGGCGGGGGGATGGATGAGCAGTTCTTC | TRBJ2-1 | NA | TRBV5-1 | TRBD2
CASSLEDGQGFAQYF | TGTGCCAGCAGCTTGGAGGACGGACAGGGGTTCGCGCAGTACTTC | TRBJ2-7 | NA | TRBV5-4 | TRBD1
CASSLTRQGRTDTQYF | TGTGCCAGCAGCTTAACACGACAGGGGAGGACAGATACGCAGTATTTT | TRBJ2-3 | NA | TRBV7-8 | TRBD1
CATSDSRPRNYGYTF | TGTGCCACCAGTGATTCCCGACCGAGGAACTATGGCTACACCTTC | TRBJ1-2 | NA | TRBV24-1 | NA
CASSLGAGMNTEAFF | TGTGCCAGCAGCTTAGGTGCGGGGATGAACACTGAAGCTTTCTTT | TRBJ1-1 | NA | TRBV7-9 | NA
CAISGTAYEQYF | TGTGCCATCAGCGGGACAGCCTACGAGCAGTACTTC | TRBJ2-7 | NA | TRBV10-3 | TRBD1
CAISESGGLLFF | TGTGCCATCAGTGAGTCAGGGGGTCTACTGTTCTTC | TRBJ2-1 | NA | TRBV10-3 | NA
CATSDSELFF | TGTGCCACCAGTGATTCGGAACTGTTTTTT | TRBJ1-4 | NA | TRBV24-1 | NA
CATSSGPGEDEQYF | TGTGCCACCTCAAGTGGGCCGGGGGAGGACGAGCAGTACTTC | TRBJ2-7 | NA | TRBV10-3 | NA
CASSQEERRNTEAFF | TGTGCCAGCAGCCAGGAGGAGAGGAGGAACACTGAAGCTTTCTTT | TRBJ1-1 | NA | TRBV4-2 | NA
CSVEEAFF | TGCAGCGTTGAGGAAGCTTTCTTT | TRBJ1-1 | NA | TRBV29-1 | NA
CASSLAGPTEAFF | TGTGCCAGCAGTTTAGCAGGGCCCACTGAAGCTTTCTTT | TRBJ1-1 | NA | TRBV12-3/TRBV12-4 | NA
CASSLGGIGGSMDTQYF | TGTGCCAGCAGCTTAGGAGGGATCGGCGGGAGCATGGATACGCAGTATTTT | TRBJ2-3 | NA | TRBV7-8 | TRBD2